This T cell receptor beta chain was recorded in a study of Ad26.COV2.S vaccination and SARS-CoV-2 variants (dated by TCRdb to the early 2020s). The study in broad terms: Sequencing of the TCRbeta repertoire served to evaluate the specificity and breadth of SARS-CoV-2-reactive T cell receptors following Ad26.COV2.S vaccination. The TCR-sequenced set comprised around 30 samples: some 20 Ad26.COV2.S vaccine recipients, 5 placebo recipients and 8 SARS-CoV-2 convalescent individuals. Study-level results and caveats: Spike-specific TCR breadth was higher in Ad26.COV2.S recipients than in placebo recipients (P = 0.0014). Substantial breadth of spike-specific CD8+ and CD4+ T cell responses was reported after vaccination. The authors noted that the TCR breadth and depth analyses may have underestimated total T cell responses. Vaccine and placebo recipients had similar non-spike TCR breadth, a finding consistent with the vaccine containing only spike.

TCRbeta CDR3 regions were sequenced with the immunoSEQ Assay. After extraction, genomic DNA underwent amplification by bias-controlled multiplex PCR, followed by high-throughput sequencing. Turning to the authors' computational methods: Collapsing and filtering of sequences were performed to quantify the absolute abundance of each unique TCRbeta CDR3 region. T cell fraction was estimated by normalizing TCRbeta template counts to usable DNA, with usable DNA measured through amplification of reference genes found in all nucleated cells. Repertoire TCRs were annotated as SARS-CoV-2-specific when V gene, CDR3 amino acid sequence and J gene were exactly matched to a known reactive TCR set. The reference SARS-CoV-2 TCR set came from MIRA and was filtered for enrichment in COVID-19-positive ImmuneCODE repertoires, removing public or cross-reactive TCRs. Using the MIRA antigens, annotated TCRs were further analysed by specific ORF or by position within an ORF. Breadth was defined as annotated unique rearrangements over total unique productive rearrangements; depth was the summed frequency of those rearrangements. Group comparisons of TCR breadth used two-sided Wilcoxon rank-sum tests. Not all clones reach the TCRdb copy of this immuneACCESS table, which keeps in-frame sequences only. Checked studies attribute under half of the gap to unresolved V genes and leave the rest unexplained. That table gives V, J and clone size, and the DNA gave D and trimming. Across this sample there are over 110,000 clones, with around 86% seen only once. The top ten constitute 5% of the sample.

This specimen's time point label, per the study, means: individuals recovered from natural SARS-CoV-2 infection. In the case of this clone: This clone's antigen is unknown. The input lacks base qualities; no much larger clone sits a single base away.

The sequences come from peripheral blood, collected after recovery from COVID-19. The TCR comes from a human donor who had recovered from COVID-19.

Read as DNA, the sequence is TGTGCTAGTGGTTTTTGGGGCAGTGGCACCGGGGAGCTGTTTTTT. This is translated as CASGFWGSGTGELFF. In this chain, TRBV12-5 is recombined with TRBJ2-2; a weak D assignment points to TRBD1 (5 bases agree). The CDR3 sequence holds 15 residues, the cysteine and phenylalanine included. Only the CDR3 portion is preserved as DNA: 45 bases, with reading frame beginning at the first base. The germline V gene yields LGHNT for CDR1 and FRNRAP for CDR2. A distance of 12 bases separates the germline ends of V and J, which lose 3 bases and 4 bases respectively.